This T cell receptor (beta chain) comes out of a study of OX40 agonist ivuxolimab in advanced cancers. Study background: People in dose escalation had one of these cancers: hepatocellular carcinoma, melanoma, renal cell or head and neck cancer. Therapy given before enrollment (anti-PD-1, anti-PD-L1 or anti-CTLA-4) was allowed, and 35% to 45% had some. Study-wide results and limits: In the 0.1 to 3.0 mg/kg range, CD4+ and CD8+ blood T cells had expanded clonally by week 6.

The CDR3 loop spans 18 amino acids. Germline V gene lookup returns CDR1 SGHRS and CDR2 YFSETQ. The ends lost 7 bases at V and 4 bases at J; junction bases unmatched: 17. Assay used: immunoSEQ multiplex PCR; TCRdb lists only in-frame clones, some missing. The table records 61,000 or so clones, 86% of them present only once. About this clone: Its target is not known.

Sequences were derived from CD4+ or CD8+ T cells sorted from blood, sampled in a trial of the OX40 agonist ivuxolimab. This TCR was recovered from an adult with an advanced solid tumor such as melanoma, head and neck, liver or kidney cancer. The chain joins TRBV5-1 to TRBJ2-3; 11 bases are a match to TRBD2. CDR3 sequence (DNA): TGCGCCAGCGGATTCAATAGCGGGGGGGCCTTAAGATCAGATACGCAGTATTTT. Protein sequence: CASGFNSGGALRSDTQYF.